The rows below give T cell receptor beta chains drawn from one sample of a study of blood T cells in healthy people across ages. Each CDR3 protein is one row after TCRdb ran MiXCR on the 5' RACE reads. The sample holds 1.4 million to 1.5 million distinct CDR3 sequences, around two fifths seen once. Sequencing used blood. These receptors were collected from a woman in her late teens or twenties in good health. Both conserved end residues are part of each CDR3. D genes are given only for firm matches. Size is stated for part of the rows, as once, few or many counts, or as a class when the clone is expanded.

D: -
size: -
J: TRBJ2-5
V: TRBV25-1
CDR3: CASSESRHLQETQYF
DNA: TGTGCCAGCAGTGAATCCCGACACCTCCAAGAGACCCAGTACTTC

D: -
size: -
J: TRBJ1-4
V: TRBV3-1
CDR3: CASSQVPGWRNEKLFF
DNA: TGTGCCAGCAGCCAAGTCCCGGGGTGGCGCAATGAAAAACTGTTTTTT

D: -
size: many
J: TRBJ2-7
V: TRBV3-1
CDR3: CASSQRNEQYF
DNA: TGTGCCAGCAGCCAAAGGAACGAGCAGTACTTC

D: -
size: few
J: TRBJ2-1
V: TRBV6-1
CDR3: CASRGSNPNGKGYNEQFF
DNA: TGTGCCAGCAGGGGCAGCAATCCAAACGGGAAAGGGTACAATGAGCAGTTCTTC

D: -
size: -
J: TRBJ2-1
V: TRBV20-1
CDR3: CSARRDGTYNEQFF
DNA: TGCAGTGCTAGGCGGGATGGGACCTACAATGAGCAGTTCTTC

D: -
size: -
J: TRBJ2-4
V: TRBV12-3/TRBV12-4
CDR3: CASSLNGGENIQYF
DNA: TGTGCCAGCAGTTTAAATGGGGGCGAAAACATTCAGTACTTC

D: TRBD1
size: -
J: TRBJ2-5
V: TRBV20-1
CDR3: CSATPGTGGRETQYF
DNA: TGCAGTGCTACCCCAGGGACAGGGGGTAGAGAGACCCAGTACTTC

D: TRBD2
size: few
J: TRBJ2-3
V: TRBV10-3
CDR3: CAISESSGGAADTQYF
DNA: TGTGCCATCAGTGAGTCGTCGGGGGGGGCGGCAGATACGCAGTATTTT

D: TRBD2
size: few
J: TRBJ2-3
V: TRBV13
CDR3: CASSLLAGPRVDTQYF
DNA: TGTGCCAGCAGCTTACTAGCGGGGCCCCGGGTAGATACGCAGTATTTT

D: -
size: few
J: TRBJ2-7
V: TRBV12-3/TRBV12-4
CDR3: CASSSNTVGPYEQYF
DNA: TGTGCCAGCAGTTCGAATACGGTGGGACCCTACGAGCAGTACTTC

D: -
size: -
J: TRBJ2-5
V: TRBV29-1
CDR3: CSVDRIQETQYF
DNA: TGCAGCGTCGACAGGATACAAGAGACCCAGTACTTC

D: TRBD1
size: -
J: TRBJ1-2
V: TRBV7-9
CDR3: CASSSPGQGKGGYTF
DNA: TGTGCCAGCAGCTCTCCGGGACAGGGGAAGGGAGGCTACACCTTC

D: -
size: few
J: TRBJ1-2
V: TRBV6-6
CDR3: CASSPEDSGLIGYTF
DNA: TGTGCCAGCAGCCCTGAGGACAGCGGGTTAATCGGCTACACCTTC

D: TRBD1
size: -
J: TRBJ2-7
V: TRBV29-1
CDR3: CSVTGTGVYEQYF
DNA: TGCAGCGTTACCGGGACAGGGGTCTACGAGCAGTACTTC

D: TRBD1
size: few
J: TRBJ2-7
V: TRBV6-5
CDR3: CASSSPRTGTYEQYF
DNA: TGTGCCAGCAGTTCTCCGAGGACAGGCACCTACGAGCAGTACTTC

D: -
size: many
J: TRBJ2-1
V: TRBV5-1
CDR3: CASSLEALSSYNEQFF
DNA: TGCGCCAGCAGCTTGGAAGCCCTAAGCTCCTACAATGAGCAGTTCTTC

D: TRBD1
size: -
J: TRBJ2-7
V: TRBV27
CDR3: CASSFPGQGREQYF
DNA: TGTGCCAGCAGTTTTCCGGGACAGGGGCGCGAGCAGTACTTC

D: TRBD2
size: few
J: TRBJ2-3
V: TRBV4-1
CDR3: CASSQGLAGGKITDTQYF
DNA: TGCGCCAGCAGCCAAGGGCTAGCGGGGGGCAAAATCACAGATACGCAGTATTTT

D: TRBD2
size: few
J: TRBJ2-3
V: TRBV7-2
CDR3: CASSRLRRTAGGTDTQYF
DNA: TGTGCCAGCAGCCGTTTGAGACGGACGGCGGGAGGAACGGATACGCAGTATTTT

D: -
size: -
J: TRBJ1-1
V: TRBV14
CDR3: CASSISRGWETEAFF
DNA: TGTGCCAGCAGCATCAGCCGGGGGTGGGAGACTGAAGCTTTCTTT

D: -
size: few
J: TRBJ1-5
V: TRBV20-1
CDR3: CSASGPPQHF
DNA: TGCAGTGCTAGTGGCCCGCCCCAGCATTTT

D: TRBD1
size: many
J: TRBJ1-2
V: TRBV7-3
CDR3: CASSFRDSYRDYGYTF
DNA: TGTGCCAGCAGCTTCCGGGACAGCTACAGAGACTATGGCTACACCTTC

D: -
size: -
J: TRBJ2-3
V: TRBV6-5
CDR3: CASSYSGLRTDTQYF
DNA: TGTGCCAGCAGTTACTCAGGTTTACGCACAGATACGCAGTATTTT

D: TRBD1
size: -
J: TRBJ2-3
V: TRBV7-6
CDR3: CASTLDPRGDTQYF
DNA: TGTGCCAGCACCCTTGATCCCAGGGGGGATACGCAGTATTTT

D: TRBD2
size: few
J: TRBJ2-7
V: TRBV10-3
CDR3: CAISSESGRKPYEQYF
DNA: TGTGCCATCAGTAGCGAGAGCGGGAGAAAACCGTACGAGCAGTACTTC

D: -
size: -
J: TRBJ1-2
V: TRBV29-1
CDR3: CSVGAPKGTNYGYTF
DNA: TGCAGCGTTGGGGCCCCCAAAGGGACAAACTATGGCTACACCTTC

D: -
size: -
J: TRBJ2-5
V: TRBV5-6
CDR3: CASSLAATHGETQYF
DNA: TGTGCCAGCAGCTTGGCCGCCACACATGGGGAGACCCAGTACTTC

D: -
size: -
J: TRBJ2-3
V: TRBV3-1
CDR3: CASSQVGMSGTDTQYF
DNA: TGTGCCAGCAGCCAAGTAGGGATGAGTGGGACAGATACGCAGTATTTT

D: -
size: -
J: TRBJ1-4
V: TRBV20-1
CDR3: CSARWEKLFF
DNA: TGCAGTGCTAGGTGGGAAAAACTGTTTTTT

D: -
size: few
J: TRBJ2-4
V: TRBV28
CDR3: CASGGESAKNIQYF
DNA: TGTGCCAGCGGAGGGGAATCGGCCAAAAACATTCAGTACTTC

D: -
size: -
J: TRBJ1-2
V: TRBV6-6
CDR3: CASSYSGLEGGYGYTF
DNA: TGTGCCAGCAGTTACTCGGGATTAGAGGGGGGCTATGGCTACACCTTC

D: -
size: few
J: TRBJ1-2
V: TRBV12-3/TRBV12-4
CDR3: CASSQGSGDGYTF
DNA: TGTGCCAGCAGTCAGGGCTCGGGTGATGGCTACACCTTC

D: -
size: many
J: TRBJ2-7
V: TRBV27
CDR3: CASSPAPRGSGLWFEQYF
DNA: TGTGCCAGCAGTCCAGCCCCAAGGGGGAGCGGGCTCTGGTTCGAGCAGTACTTC

D: -
size: -
J: TRBJ1-1
V: TRBV10-3
CDR3: CAISSRGGSGTEAFF
DNA: TGTGCCATCAGTTCGCGGGGAGGGAGCGGCACTGAAGCTTTCTTT

D: TRBD2
size: -
J: TRBJ2-1
V: TRBV9
CDR3: CASSFGTSDNNEQFF
DNA: TGTGCCAGCAGCTTCGGGACTAGTGACAACAATGAGCAGTTCTTC

D: -
size: few
J: TRBJ1-2
V: TRBV3-1
CDR3: CASSQEGRENYGYTF
DNA: TGTGCCAGCAGCCAAGAGGGCCGGGAAAACTATGGCTACACCTTC

D: -
size: -
J: TRBJ1-2
V: TRBV2
CDR3: CASSEGNTGGYTF
DNA: TGTGCCAGCAGTGAAGGGAATACGGGTGGCTACACCTTC

D: TRBD1
size: few
J: TRBJ2-2
V: TRBV28
CDR3: CASKGQGDTGELFF
DNA: TGTGCCAGCAAAGGACAGGGGGACACCGGGGAGCTGTTTTTT

D: TRBD1
size: -
J: TRBJ2-7
V: TRBV24-1
CDR3: CATSDLLWVTGSEQYF
DNA: TGTGCCACCAGTGATTTGCTGTGGGTGACAGGGAGCGAGCAGTACTTC

D: TRBD1
size: -
J: TRBJ1-1
V: TRBV20-1
CDR3: CSGTGQTNTEAFF
DNA: TGCAGTGGAACGGGACAGACGAACACTGAAGCTTTCTTT

D: TRBD1
size: few
J: TRBJ2-5
V: TRBV18
CDR3: CASSTDRGTQETQYF
DNA: TGTGCCAGCTCCACGGACAGGGGGACCCAAGAGACCCAGTACTTC

D: -
size: -
J: TRBJ1-1
V: TRBV6-1
CDR3: CASSEARLGTDNKRNTEAFF
DNA: TGTGCCAGCAGTGAAGCGCGCCTCGGGACGGATAACAAAAGGAACACTGAAGCTTTCTTT

D: -
size: few
J: TRBJ2-5
V: TRBV18
CDR3: CASSATGIQETQYF
DNA: TGTGCCAGCTCCGCGACAGGAATCCAAGAGACCCAGTACTTC

D: -
size: -
J: TRBJ2-7
V: TRBV9
CDR3: CASSGQGTHEQYF
DNA: TGTGCCAGCAGCGGACAAGGAACCCACGAGCAGTACTTC

D: -
size: few
J: TRBJ2-1
V: TRBV19
CDR3: CASSYRGGYNEQFF
DNA: TGTGCCAGTAGTTACAGGGGAGGGTACAATGAGCAGTTCTTC

D: TRBD2
size: -
J: TRBJ2-7
V: TRBV5-1
CDR3: CASSLVSGSAYEQYF
DNA: TGCGCCAGCAGCTTGGTGAGCGGGAGCGCCTACGAGCAGTACTTC

D: TRBD1
size: -
J: TRBJ1-1
V: TRBV2
CDR3: CASDRDDTEAFF
DNA: TGTGCCAGCGACAGGGATGACACTGAAGCTTTCTTT